The clone carrying this TCR beta chain was picked up a small number of times. The target antigen is unknown. V was clipped by 5 bases and J by 1 base, with 10 bases between them. Germline V CDR1 and CDR2: MNHNS, SASEGT. The CDR3 is 14 residues long. This record comes from a study of cytomegalovirus exposure and HLA in healthy donors. Turning to the study itself: Previous work identified roughly 120 million unique TCR beta sequences from approximately 190 million T cells. Study-wide results and limits: An analysis done earlier found most TCR beta V segments productive about 87% or about 30% of the time. Among TCR beta chains, those listed as cytomegalovirus-associated numbered fewer than 200. Some highly shared sequence variants likely arose as a pipeline artifact.

The PCR had 60 Vbeta and 13 Jbeta primers. Some clones are missing from TCRdb's copy, which holds only in-frame ones; the method was immunoSEQ multiplex PCR. The repertoire holds about 190,000 clones, with roughly four fifths as singletons. Sample: PBMCs. The sequence derives from a woman in her 30s in good health and CMV-seropositive. The chain combines TRBV6-1 with TRBJ2-3; possibly TRBD1 for D (6 bases). CDR3 nucleotides: TGTGCCAGCAGTCGGGCAGGGGGCACAGATACGCAGTATTTT. It codes for CASSRAGGTDTQYF.